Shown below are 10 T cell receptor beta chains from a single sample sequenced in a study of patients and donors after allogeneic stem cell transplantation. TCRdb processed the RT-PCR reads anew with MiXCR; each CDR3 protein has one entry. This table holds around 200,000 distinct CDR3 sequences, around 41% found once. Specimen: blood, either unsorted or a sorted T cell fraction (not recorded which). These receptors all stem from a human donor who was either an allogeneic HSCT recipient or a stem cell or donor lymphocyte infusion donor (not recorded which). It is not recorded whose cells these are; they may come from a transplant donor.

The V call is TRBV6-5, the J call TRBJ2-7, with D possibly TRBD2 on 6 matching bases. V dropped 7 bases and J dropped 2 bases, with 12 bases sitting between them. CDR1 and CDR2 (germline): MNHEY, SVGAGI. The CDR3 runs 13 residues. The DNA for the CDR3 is TGTGCCAGCACCTCCGGGGGAGCCTACGAGCAGTACTTC. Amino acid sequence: CASTSGGAYEQYF.

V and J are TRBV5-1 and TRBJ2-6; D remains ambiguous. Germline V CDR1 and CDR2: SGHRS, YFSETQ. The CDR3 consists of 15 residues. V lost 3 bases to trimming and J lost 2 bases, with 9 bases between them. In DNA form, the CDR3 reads TGCGCCAGCAGCTCCCCCGTTACTGGGGCCAACGTCCTGACTTTC. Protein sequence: CASSSPVTGANVLTF.

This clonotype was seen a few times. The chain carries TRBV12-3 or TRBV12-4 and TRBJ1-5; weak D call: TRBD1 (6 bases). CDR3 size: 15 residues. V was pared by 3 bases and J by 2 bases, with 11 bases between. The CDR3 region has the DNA TGTGCCAGCAGTTTCAGGAGACAGGGCAATCAGCCCCAGCATTTT. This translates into CASSFRRQGNQPQHF.

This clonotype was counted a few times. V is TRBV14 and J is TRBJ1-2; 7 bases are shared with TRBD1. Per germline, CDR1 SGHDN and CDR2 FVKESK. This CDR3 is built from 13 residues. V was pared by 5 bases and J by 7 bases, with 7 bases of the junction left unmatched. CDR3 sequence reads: CASSIDRVSGYTF. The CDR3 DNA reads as TGTGCCAGCAGCATCGACAGGGTATCTGGCTACACCTTC.

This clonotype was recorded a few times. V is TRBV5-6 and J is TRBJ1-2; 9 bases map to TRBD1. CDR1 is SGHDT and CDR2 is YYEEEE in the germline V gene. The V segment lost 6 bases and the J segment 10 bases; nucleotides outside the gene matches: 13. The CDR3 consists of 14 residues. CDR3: CASNLMGQGSLYTF. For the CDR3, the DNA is TGTGCCAGCAACCTCATGGGACAGGGAAGTCTCTACACCTTC. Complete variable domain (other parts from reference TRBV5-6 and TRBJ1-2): DAGVTQSPTHLIKTRGQQVTLRCSPKSGHDTVSWYQQALGQGPQFIFQYYEEEERQRGNFPDRFSGHQFPNYSSELNVNALLLGDSALYLCASNLMGQGSLYTFGSGTRLTVV.

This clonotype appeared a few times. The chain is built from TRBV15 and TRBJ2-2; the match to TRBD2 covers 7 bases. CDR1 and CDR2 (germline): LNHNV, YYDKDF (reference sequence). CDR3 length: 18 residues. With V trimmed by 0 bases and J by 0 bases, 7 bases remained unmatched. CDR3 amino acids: CATSRDGRAGTNTGELFF. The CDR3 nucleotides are TGTGCCACCAGCAGAGATGGAAGAGCGGGGACGAACACCGGGGAGCTGTTTTTT.

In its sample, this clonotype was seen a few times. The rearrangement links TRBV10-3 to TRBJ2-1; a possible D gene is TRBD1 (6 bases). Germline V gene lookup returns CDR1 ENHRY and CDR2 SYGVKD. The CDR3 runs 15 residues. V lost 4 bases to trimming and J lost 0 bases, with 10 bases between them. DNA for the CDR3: TGTGCCATCAGTGGGGGGCCCCTCTCCTACAATGAGCAGTTCTTC. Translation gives CAISGGPLSYNEQFF.

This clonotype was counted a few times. In DNA, the CDR3 is TGTGCCAGCAGCCGGGGGGCAGGCAGGGACAACTATGGCTACACCTTC. Its protein is CASSRGAGRDNYGYTF. The rearrangement uses TRBV7-9 and TRBJ1-2, with D possibly being TRBD1 (6 bases). CDR3 size: 16 residues. Per germline, CDR1 SEHNR and CDR2 FQNEAQ (reference sequence). V gave up 5 bases and J gave up 2 bases, with 18 bases separating them.

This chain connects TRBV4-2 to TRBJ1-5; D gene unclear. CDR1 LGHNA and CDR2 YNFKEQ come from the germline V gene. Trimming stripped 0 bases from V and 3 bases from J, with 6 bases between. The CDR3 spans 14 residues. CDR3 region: CASSQEGNNQPQHF. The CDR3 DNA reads TGTGCCAGCAGCCAAGAGGGCAACAATCAGCCCCAGCATTTT.

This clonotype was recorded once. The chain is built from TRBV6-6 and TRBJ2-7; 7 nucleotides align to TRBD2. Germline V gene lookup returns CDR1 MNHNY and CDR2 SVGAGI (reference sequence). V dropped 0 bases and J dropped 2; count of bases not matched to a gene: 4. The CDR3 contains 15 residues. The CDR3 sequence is CASSYSAGTTYEQYF. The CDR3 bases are TGTGCCAGCAGTTACTCGGCAGGGACTACCTACGAGCAGTACTTC.